This T cell receptor beta chain was identified in a study of vaccination and CD4 T cells after COVID-19. On the study more broadly: Taking of post-vaccine samples occurred a median 72 days after dose two (range 14 to 241).

CDR3 size: 15 residues. The trim removed 0 bases at V and 7 bases at J, leaving 5 bases unmatched. CDR1 is SGHVS, CDR2 FNYEAQ, per germline. Treatment indicated: roughly 10-day PBMC culture with coronavirus spike peptide pools or control peptides (ViraFEST assay). TCRs were sequenced by ViraFEST after antigen-specific T cells had been expanded with peptide pools. Negative-selection isolation of CD4+ T cells was performed after ten to eleven days of culture. The Oncomine TCR Beta short-read assay generated sequence data from the DNA of cultured CD4+ T cells. From the PCR reads, TCRdb called clonotypes with MiXCR, one entry per CDR3 protein. This sample carries around 12,000 distinct CDR3 sequences, about 74% of them seen once, and the ten largest clones take less than 10%. Comments on this clonotype: Its antigen is unknown.

The chain employs TRBV7-6 and TRBJ2-1; TRBD1 agrees at 8 bases. The sequence came from a human donor who received a COVID-19 vaccine. The sample here was CD4+ T cells from blood, cultured in vitro, taken after SARS-CoV-2 vaccination. CDR3 sequence: CASSLAPDRGNEQFF. The CDR3 DNA follows: TGTGCCAGCAGCTTAGCCCCCGACAGGGGTAATGAGCAGTTCTTC.